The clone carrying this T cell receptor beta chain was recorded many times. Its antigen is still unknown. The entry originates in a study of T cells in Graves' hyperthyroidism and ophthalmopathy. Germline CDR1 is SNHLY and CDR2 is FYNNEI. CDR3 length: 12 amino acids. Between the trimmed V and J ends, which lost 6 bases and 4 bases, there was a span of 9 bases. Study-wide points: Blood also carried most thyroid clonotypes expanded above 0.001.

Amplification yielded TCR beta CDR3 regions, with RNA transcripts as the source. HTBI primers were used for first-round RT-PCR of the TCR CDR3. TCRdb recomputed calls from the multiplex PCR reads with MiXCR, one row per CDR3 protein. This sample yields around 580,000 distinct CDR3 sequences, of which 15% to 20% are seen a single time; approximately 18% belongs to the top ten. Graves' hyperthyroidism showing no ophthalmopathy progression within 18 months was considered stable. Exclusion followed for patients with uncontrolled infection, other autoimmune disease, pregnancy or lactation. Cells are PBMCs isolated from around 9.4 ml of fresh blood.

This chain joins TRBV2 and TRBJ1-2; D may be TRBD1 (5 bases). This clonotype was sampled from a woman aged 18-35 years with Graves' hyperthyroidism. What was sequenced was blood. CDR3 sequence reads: CASRPGGYGYTF. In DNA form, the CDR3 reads TGTGCCAGCAGACCCGGGGGCTATGGCTACACCTTC.